Each of the 21 T cell receptor beta chains below was sequenced from the same sample in a study of blood T cell repertoires in COVID-19. TCRdb's table, derived via immunoSEQ multiplex PCR, lists solely in-frame clones and lacks some. The sample carries approximately 130,000 clones, approximately 77% recorded once. Sequencing was performed on peripheral blood. The origin of the receptors is a man aged 80 or over with acute or convalescent COVID-19.

V usage is TRBV18 and J usage is TRBJ2-7; D remains ambiguous. The germline V and J ends were trimmed by 0 bases and 5 bases, with 11 bases remaining between them. This CDR3 comprises 14 residues. Per the germline V gene, CDR1 is KGHSH and CDR2 is LQKENI. CDR3 in DNA: TGTGCCAGCTCACCACCGAGGTTTACAAACGAGCAGTACTTC. This gives the protein CASSPPRFTNEQYF.

This clone was seen a single time. This sequence joins TRBV2 and TRBJ1-1, with 8 bases lining up with TRBD1. The germline V gene encodes CDR1 SNHLY and CDR2 FYNNEI. This CDR3 is 14 amino acids long. The ends lost 8 bases at V and 4 bases at J; junction bases unmatched: 9. The CDR3 DNA is TGTGCCAGCCAGGGGGCCAGGGGTAGCACTGAAGCTTTCTTT. Protein: CASQGARGSTEAFF.

The rearrangement joins TRBV19 to TRBJ2-4; possible D gene TRBD1, 5 bases. Trimming removed 9 bases at V and 0 bases at J, with 15 bases between. The germline V gene has CDR1 LNHDA and CDR2 SQIVND (reference sequence). This CDR3 contains 15 residues. The CDR3 region is CASRQNNLAKNIQYF. In DNA, the CDR3 is TGTGCCAGCCGACAGAACAACTTAGCCAAAAACATTCAGTACTTC.

The V and J genes are TRBV6-1 and TRBJ1-6; the D gene is possibly TRBD1 (6 bases). The germline V gene encodes CDR1 MNHNS and CDR2 SASEGT. The CDR3 loop spans 17 amino acids. Deletions cut 2 bases from V and 0 bases from J, with 11 bases between. For the CDR3, the DNA is TGTGCCAGCAGTGAACCGGGACACCCCTCCTATAATTCACCCCTCCACTTT. Its protein product is CASSEPGHPSYNSPLHF.

This clone was found a few times. The rearrangement links TRBV3-1 (or the pseudogene TRBV3-2) to TRBJ1-1; TRBD1 matches at 7 bases. CDR3 size: 13 residues. The germline gives CDR1 LGHDT, CDR2 YNNKEL (reference sequence). V lost 1 base to trimming and J lost 10 bases; unmatched junction nucleotides: 6. The CDR3 reads CASSQAPQGVAFF. As DNA, the CDR3 is TGTGCCAGCAGCCAAGCTCCCCAGGGGGTAGCTTTCTTT.

The chain joins TRBV7-2 to TRBJ1-5; D call uncertain. The CDR3 loop spans 14 amino acids. V was trimmed by 5 bases and J by 5 bases, leaving 13 bases between them. CDR1 and CDR2 (germline): SGHTA, FQGNSA. CDR3 nucleotides: TGTGCCAGCAGCCCATACTCGGGAGATCAGCCCCAGCATTTT. Encoded protein: CASSPYSGDQPQHF. Using reference TRBV7-2 and TRBJ1-5 for the parts outside the CDR3, the full variable domain is GAGVSQSPSNKVTEKGKDVELRCDPISGHTALYWYRQSLGQGLEFLIYFQGNSAPDKSGLPSDRFSAERTGGSVSTLTIQRTQQEDSAVYLCASSPYSGDQPQHFGDGTRLSIL.

The J gene is TRBJ1-6, the V gene TRBV15, with a weak D call TRBD1 (5 bases). The CDR3 length is 14 residues. The V end was cut by 2 bases, the J end by 11 bases, with 13 bases between. Per germline, CDR1 LNHNV and CDR2 YYDKDF (reference sequence). The CDR3 nucleotides read TGTGCCACCAGCAGACAGGGTAATGGGCCACCCCTCCACTTT. Translation gives CATSRQGNGPPLHF.

The chain is built from TRBV25-1 and TRBJ2-3; D possibly corresponds to TRBD2 (5 bases). Trimming removed 3 bases at V and 4 bases at J, with 14 bases between. The germline gives CDR1 MGHDK, CDR2 SYGVNS. The CDR3 runs 15 residues. CDR3 nucleotide sequence: TGTGCCAGCAGTGATCCCGCGAAGGGAGCAGATACGCAGTATTTT. Its protein is CASSDPAKGADTQYF.

This rearrangement joins TRBV18 to TRBJ1-2; D remains unclear. This CDR3 has 14 residues. V lost 1 base to trimming and J lost 4 bases, with 10 bases between them. The germline V gene has CDR1 KGHSH and CDR2 LQKENI. CDR3 bases: TGTGCCAGCTCACCACTGGGCAACGGCTATGGCTACACCTTC. Residues: CASSPLGNGYGYTF.

The table lists this clone with a few counts. The J gene is TRBJ2-7, the V gene TRBV7-2; maybe TRBD2 (5 bases). This CDR3 comprises 12 residues. Germline lookup yields CDR1 SGHTA and CDR2 FQGNSA. V lost 4 bases and J 8 bases, leaving 12 bases between the germline ends. The chain's CDR3 is CASSYPGIQQYF. The CDR3 nucleotides read TGTGCCAGCAGCTACCCCGGGATCCAGCAGTACTTC.

V is TRBV3-1 (or the pseudogene TRBV3-2) and J is TRBJ2-7, with D perhaps TRBD1 (6 bases). CDR3 length equals 17 residues. Per germline, CDR1 LGHDT and CDR2 YNNKEL (reference sequence). The germline V and J ends were trimmed by 4 bases and 0 bases, with 19 bases remaining between them. This CDR3 is CASSPIQGRMISYEQYF. The CDR3 DNA reads TGTGCCAGCAGCCCCATACAGGGACGGATGATCTCCTACGAGCAGTACTTC.

This clone occurred once. This rearrangement joins TRBV7-8 to TRBJ1-5; D not certain. In germline, CDR1 is SGHVS, CDR2 FQNEAQ. The CDR3 covers 17 residues. Trimming cost V 1 base and J 1 base, with 14 bases left between them. The DNA of the CDR3 is TGTGCCAGCAGCTTAGTTGGGAGGGCGTCGAGCAATCAGCCCCAGCATTTT. Translated, it gives CASSLVGRASSNQPQHF. The full variable domain, with the rest looked up from reference TRBV7-8 and TRBJ1-5, is GAGVSQSPRYKVAKRGQDVALRCDPISGHVSLFWYQQALGQGPEFLTYFQNEAQLDKSGLPSDRFFAERPEGSVSTLKIQRTQQEDSAVYLCASSLVGRASSNQPQHFGDGTRLSIL.

As concerns this clone: No DNA is shown, since the ends of the CDR3 on it are uncertain; the CDR3 is the one TCRdb lists. The chain uses TRBV2 and TRBJ2-1; the tabulated D call, TRBD2, remains unverified against the DNA. The CDR3 contains 13 residues when both ends are counted. Germline loops: CDR1 SNHLY, CDR2 FYNNEI. The chain's CDR3 is CASSEGVGVGAFF.

The chain combines TRBV7-8 with TRBJ2-2; D possibly corresponds to TRBD2 (7 bases). The length of the CDR3 is 15 residues. The germline CDR1 and CDR2 sequences are SGHVS and FQNEAQ. Between the trimmed V and J ends, which lost 5 bases and 5 bases, there was a span of 15 bases. In DNA, the CDR3 is TGTGCCAGCAGCCCACCCGGGGGGCGGACCGGGGAGCTGTTTTTT. It encodes CASSPPGGRTGELFF.

This chain links TRBV27 with TRBJ1-6; D is undetermined. CDR1 MNHEY and CDR2 SMNVEV come from the germline V gene (reference sequence). Between the trimmed V and J ends, which lost 6 bases and 10 bases, there was a span of 10 bases. The CDR3 has 12 residues. For the CDR3, the DNA is TGTGCCAGCAGCACCTATCCATCACCCCTCCACTTT. This gives the protein CASSTYPSPLHF.

V usage is TRBV11-2 and J usage is TRBJ1-1; D not resolved. Trimming removed 1 base at V and 5 bases at J, with 2 bases between. The CDR3 covers 11 residues. CDR1 is SGHAT, CDR2 FQNNGV, per germline. The CDR3 protein is CASSLVTEAFF. DNA for the CDR3: TGTGCCAGCAGCTTAGTAACTGAAGCTTTCTTT. Variable domain in full (rest from reference TRBV11-2 and TRBJ1-1): EAGVAQSPRYKIIEKRQSVAFWCNPISGHATLYWYQQILGQGPKLLIQFQNNGVVDDSQLPKDRFSAERLKGVDSTLKIQPAKLEDSAVYLCASSLVTEAFFGQGTRLTVV.

The chain has TRBV19 and TRBJ1-1, with D tentatively TRBD1 (6 bases). The CDR3 runs 11 residues. Trimming took 9 bases from V and 5 from J, leaving 10 bases between them. Germline assignment: CDR1 LNHDA and CDR2 SQIVND (reference sequence). CDR3: CARGRGTEAFF. DNA for the CDR3: TGTGCCAGAGGCAGGGGAACTGAAGCTTTCTTT.

V and J are TRBV19 and TRBJ1-1; D may be TRBD1 (5 bases). Trimming cost V 7 bases and J 1 base, with 10 bases left between them. The germline CDR1 and CDR2 sequences are LNHDA and SQIVND (reference sequence). The CDR3 covers 13 residues. This CDR3 reads CASNQGGNTEAFF. As DNA, the CDR3 is TGTGCCAGTAACCAGGGTGGGAACACTGAAGCTTTCTTT. The full variable domain, its missing parts supplied by reference TRBV19 and TRBJ1-1, is DGGITQSPKYLFRKEGQNVTLSCEQNLNHDAMYWYRQDPGQGLRLIYYSQIVNDFQKGDIAEGYSVSREKKESFPLTVTSAQKNPTAFYLCASNQGGNTEAFFGQGTRLTVV.

The chain couples TRBV11-2 to TRBJ2-7, with D uncertain. The CDR3 has 14 residues. V lost 4 bases, J lost 3 bases, and 13 bases lay in between. From germline, CDR1 is SGHAT and CDR2 FQNNGV. Here the CDR3 DNA reads TGTGCCAGCAGCTCGAGTCCTTACTACTACGAGCAGTACTTC. The encoded protein is CASSSSPYYYEQYF.

The chain joins TRBV28 to TRBJ1-5, with TRBD1 matching over 7 bases. There are 15 residues in the CDR3. V shed 6 bases and J 3 bases; nucleotides not matched to a gene: 8. Germline CDR1 and CDR2: MDHEN and SYDVKM. CDR3 nucleotides: TGTGCCAGCAGCACCGGGACAGTGAACAATCAGCCCCAGCATTTT. Protein product: CASSTGTVNNQPQHF.

The chain recombines TRBV27 with TRBJ1-2; D unresolved. V lost 5 bases and J 5 bases, leaving 21 bases between the germline ends. CDR3 size: 16 residues. Germline V lookup: CDR1 MNHEY, CDR2 SMNVEV (reference sequence). The CDR3 here is CASSAYRGIDTYGYTF. CDR3 nucleotides: TGTGCCAGCAGTGCTTATCGAGGGATTGATACTTATGGCTACACCTTC.